These 5 T cell receptor beta chains share one sample of origin, sequenced in a study of regulatory T cells in long-lasting Graves disease. Libraries of TCR beta came from iRepertoire HTBI primers plus Arm-PCR of CDR3 regions. TCRdb reanalysed the multiplex PCR reads using MiXCR and keeps one entry per CDR3 protein. The table includes 450,000 to 600,000 distinct CDR3 sequences, around 15% detected once. Sample time point: newly diagnosed GD, antithyroid drugs for less than 3 months. PBMC RNA served as the TCR library source. The sample was also reused in another study, on T cells in Graves' hyperthyroidism and ophthalmopathy.

The source was peripheral blood mononuclear cells (PBMCs), collected at new diagnosis, from a patient treated with antithyroid drugs. These receptors originate from a man in his forties with Graves disease.

This clonotype occurred many times. This chain uses TRBV27 with TRBJ2-3; 11 bases fit TRBD2. The CDR3 contains 16 residues. Germline CDR1 MNHEY, CDR2 SMNVEV (reference sequence). Trimming removed 8 bases from V and 3 bases from J; junction bases left unmatched: 10. For the CDR3, the DNA is TGTGCCAGCGGGGCAATGACTAGCGGGGAGACAGATACGCAGTATTTT. Translating it yields CASGAMTSGETDTQYF.

This clonotype was counted many times. The chain carries TRBV5-1 and TRBJ2-7, with 8 nucleotides matching TRBD2. Germline V gene lookup returns CDR1 SGHRS and CDR2 YFSETQ. This CDR3 region has 13 residues. V lost 0 bases, J lost 6 bases, and 2 bases stayed unmatched. This CDR3 reads CASSLGRGGEQYF. CDR3 coding DNA: TGCGCCAGCAGCTTGGGTCGGGGGGGCGAGCAGTACTTC.

This clonotype has a handful of counts. The chain is built from TRBV3-1 and TRBJ2-3; D unresolved. Trimming took off 1 base at V and 6 bases at J, with 8 bases between the two ends. This CDR3 has 13 residues. Germline V CDR1 and CDR2: LGHDT, YNNKEL (reference sequence). The CDR3 region has the DNA TGTGCCAGCAGCCAAGCCCCCAGGGATACGCAGTATTTT. This encodes CASSQAPRDTQYF.

Only a few counts were recorded for this clonotype. The V call is TRBV15, the J call TRBJ2-3; a weak D match, TRBD2 (5 bases). This CDR3 comprises 15 residues. Germline values: CDR1 LNHNV, CDR2 YYDKDF (reference sequence). V lost 4 bases to trimming and J lost 0 bases, with 11 bases between them. CDR3 region: CATSNGKGSTDTQYF. In nucleotides, the CDR3 is TGTGCCACCAGCAACGGGAAAGGGAGCACAGATACGCAGTATTTT.

This clonotype was recorded many times. The J gene is TRBJ2-1, the V gene TRBV27; 8 bases match TRBD2. Per the germline V gene, CDR1 is MNHEY and CDR2 is SMNVEV (reference sequence). V was pared by 0 bases and J by 1 base, with 8 bases of the junction left unmatched. The CDR3 sequence is 18 residues long. CDR3 protein: CASSLSGSGSWSYNEQFF. The CDR3 DNA follows: TGTGCCAGCAGTTTATCGGGGAGCGGGAGTTGGTCCTACAATGAGCAGTTCTTC.